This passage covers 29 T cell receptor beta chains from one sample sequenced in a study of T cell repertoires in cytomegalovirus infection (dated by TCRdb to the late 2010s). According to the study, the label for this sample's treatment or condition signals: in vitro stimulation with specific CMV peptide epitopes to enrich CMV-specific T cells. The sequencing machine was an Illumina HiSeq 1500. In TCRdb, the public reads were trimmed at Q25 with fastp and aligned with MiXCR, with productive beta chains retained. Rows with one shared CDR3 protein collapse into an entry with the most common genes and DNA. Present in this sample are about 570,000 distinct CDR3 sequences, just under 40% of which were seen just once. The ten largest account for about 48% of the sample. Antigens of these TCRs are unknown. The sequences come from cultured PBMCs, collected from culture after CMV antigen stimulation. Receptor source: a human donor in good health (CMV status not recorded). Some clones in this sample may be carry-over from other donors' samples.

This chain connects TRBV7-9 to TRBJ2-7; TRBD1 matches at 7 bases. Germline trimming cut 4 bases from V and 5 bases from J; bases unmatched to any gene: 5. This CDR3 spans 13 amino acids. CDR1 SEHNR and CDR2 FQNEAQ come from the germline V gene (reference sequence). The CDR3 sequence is CASSSGTEDEQYF. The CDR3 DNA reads TGTGCCAGCAGCTCCGGGACAGAAGACGAGCAGTACTTC.

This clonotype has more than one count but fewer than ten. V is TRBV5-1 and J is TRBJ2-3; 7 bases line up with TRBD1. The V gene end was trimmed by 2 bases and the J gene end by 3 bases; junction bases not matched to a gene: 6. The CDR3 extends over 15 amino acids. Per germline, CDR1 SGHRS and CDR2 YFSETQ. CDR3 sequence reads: CASSFEGARTDTQYF. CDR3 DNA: TGCGCCAGCAGCTTTGAGGGGGCGAGAACAGATACGCAGTATTTT.

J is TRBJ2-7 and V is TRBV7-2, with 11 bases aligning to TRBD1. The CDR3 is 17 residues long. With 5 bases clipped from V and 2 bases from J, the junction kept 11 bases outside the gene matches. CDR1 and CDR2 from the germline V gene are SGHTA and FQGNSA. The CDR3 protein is CASSRQLGQGVPYEQYF. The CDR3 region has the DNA TGTGCCAGCAGCCGTCAGTTGGGACAGGGGGTCCCCTACGAGCAGTACTTC.

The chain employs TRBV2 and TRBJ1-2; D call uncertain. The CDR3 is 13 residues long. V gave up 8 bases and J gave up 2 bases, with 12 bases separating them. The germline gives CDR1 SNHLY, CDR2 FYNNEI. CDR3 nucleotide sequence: TGTGCCAGCCAAGGACGGGCAAACTATGGCTACACCTTC. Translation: CASQGRANYGYTF.

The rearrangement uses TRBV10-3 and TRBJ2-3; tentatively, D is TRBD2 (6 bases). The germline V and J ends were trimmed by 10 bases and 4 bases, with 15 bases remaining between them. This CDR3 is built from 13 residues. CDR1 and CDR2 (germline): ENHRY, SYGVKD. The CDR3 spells CATVGGSADTQYF. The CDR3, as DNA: TGTGCCACCGTGGGGGGTTCCGCAGATACGCAGTATTTT.

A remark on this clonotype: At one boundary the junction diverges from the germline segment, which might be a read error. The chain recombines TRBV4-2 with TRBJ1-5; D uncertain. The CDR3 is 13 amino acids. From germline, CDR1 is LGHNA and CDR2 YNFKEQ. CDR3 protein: CASSQETPDPLNF. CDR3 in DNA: TGTGCCAGCAGCCAAGAGACCCCGGACCCCTTGAATTTT.

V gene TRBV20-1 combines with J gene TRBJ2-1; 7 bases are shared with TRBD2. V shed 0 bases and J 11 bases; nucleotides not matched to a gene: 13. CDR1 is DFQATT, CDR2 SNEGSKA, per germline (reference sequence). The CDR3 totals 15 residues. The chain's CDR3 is CSAREERVEREQQFF. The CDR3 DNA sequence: TGCAGTGCTAGAGAAGAAAGGGTCGAGCGGGAACAGCAGTTCTTC.

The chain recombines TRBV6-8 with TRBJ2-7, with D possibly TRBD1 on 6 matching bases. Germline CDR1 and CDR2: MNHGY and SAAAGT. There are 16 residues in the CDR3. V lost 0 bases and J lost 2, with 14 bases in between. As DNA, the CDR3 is TGTGCCAGCAGTTACTCGAGGAGACAGGATACCTACGAGCAGTACTTC. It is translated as CASSYSRRQDTYEQYF.

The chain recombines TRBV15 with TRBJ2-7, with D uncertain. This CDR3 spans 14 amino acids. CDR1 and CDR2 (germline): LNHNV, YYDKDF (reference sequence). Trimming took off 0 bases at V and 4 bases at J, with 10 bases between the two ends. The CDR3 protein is CATSREGEFYEQYF. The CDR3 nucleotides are TGTGCCACCAGCAGAGAAGGAGAGTTTTACGAGCAGTACTTC. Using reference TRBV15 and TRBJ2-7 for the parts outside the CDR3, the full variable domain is DAMVIQNPRYQVTQFGKPVTLSCSQTLNHNVMYWYQQKSSQAPKLLFHYYDKDFNNEADTPDNFQSRRPNTSFCFLDIRSPGLGDTAMYLCATSREGEFYEQYFGPGTRLTVT.

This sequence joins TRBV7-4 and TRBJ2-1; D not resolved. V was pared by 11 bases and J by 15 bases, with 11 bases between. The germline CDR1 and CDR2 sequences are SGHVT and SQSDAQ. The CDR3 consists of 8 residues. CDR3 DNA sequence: TGTGCCGCGTCTGGTCCGTTCTTC. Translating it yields CAASGPFF.

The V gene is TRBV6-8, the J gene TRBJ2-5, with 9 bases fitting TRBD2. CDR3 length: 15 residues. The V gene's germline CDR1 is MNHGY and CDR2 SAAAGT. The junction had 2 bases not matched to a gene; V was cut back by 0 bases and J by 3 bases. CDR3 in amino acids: CASSYSRTSEETQYF. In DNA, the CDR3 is TGTGCCAGCAGTTACTCTAGGACTAGCGAAGAGACCCAGTACTTC.

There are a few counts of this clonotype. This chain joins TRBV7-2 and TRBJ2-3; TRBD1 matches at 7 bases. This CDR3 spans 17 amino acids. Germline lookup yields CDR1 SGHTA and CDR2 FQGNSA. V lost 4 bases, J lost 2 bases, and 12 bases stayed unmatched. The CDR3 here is CASSSMTGTDYTDTQYF. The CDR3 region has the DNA TGTGCCAGCAGCTCCATGACCGGGACAGACTACACAGATACGCAGTATTTT.

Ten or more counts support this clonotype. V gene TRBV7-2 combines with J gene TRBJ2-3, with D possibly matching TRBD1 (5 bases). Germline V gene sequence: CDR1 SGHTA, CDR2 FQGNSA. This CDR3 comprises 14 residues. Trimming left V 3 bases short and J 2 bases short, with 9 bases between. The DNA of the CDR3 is TGTGCCAGCAGCTTCTCAGGGCCCACAGATACGCAGTATTTT. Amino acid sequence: CASSFSGPTDTQYF.

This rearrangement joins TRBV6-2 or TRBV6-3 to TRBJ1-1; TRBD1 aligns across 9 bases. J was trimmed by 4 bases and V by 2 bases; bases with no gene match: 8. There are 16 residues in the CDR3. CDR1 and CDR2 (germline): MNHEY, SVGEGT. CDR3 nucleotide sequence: TGTGCCAGCAGTTACCCGGGACAGGGATGGGGCACTGAAGCTTTCTTT. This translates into CASSYPGQGWGTEAFF.

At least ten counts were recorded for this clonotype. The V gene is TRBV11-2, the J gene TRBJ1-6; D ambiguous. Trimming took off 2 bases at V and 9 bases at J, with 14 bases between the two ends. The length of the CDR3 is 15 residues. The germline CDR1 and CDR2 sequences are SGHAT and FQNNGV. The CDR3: CASSLSGEISSPLHF. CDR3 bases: TGTGCCAGCAGCTTATCTGGGGAAATAAGTTCACCCCTCCACTTT.

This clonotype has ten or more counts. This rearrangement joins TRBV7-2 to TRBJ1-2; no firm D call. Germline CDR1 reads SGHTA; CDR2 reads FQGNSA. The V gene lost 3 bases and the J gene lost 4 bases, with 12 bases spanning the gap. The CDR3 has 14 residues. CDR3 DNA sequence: TGTGCCAGCAGCTTTTTTGTGGCTGCCTATGGCTACACCTTC. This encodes CASSFFVAAYGYTF.

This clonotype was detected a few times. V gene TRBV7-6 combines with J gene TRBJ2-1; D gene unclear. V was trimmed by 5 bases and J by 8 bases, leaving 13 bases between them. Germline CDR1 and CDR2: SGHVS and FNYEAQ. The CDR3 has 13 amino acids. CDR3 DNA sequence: TGTGCCAGCAGCCCACCAAACCTGTATGAGCAGTTCTTC. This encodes CASSPPNLYEQFF. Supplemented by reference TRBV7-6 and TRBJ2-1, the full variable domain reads GAGVSQSPRYKVTKRGQDVALRCDPISGHVSLYWYRQALGQGPEFLTYFNYEAQQDKSGLPNDRFSAERPEGSISTLTIQRTEQRDSAMYRCASSPPNLYEQFFGPGTRLTVL.

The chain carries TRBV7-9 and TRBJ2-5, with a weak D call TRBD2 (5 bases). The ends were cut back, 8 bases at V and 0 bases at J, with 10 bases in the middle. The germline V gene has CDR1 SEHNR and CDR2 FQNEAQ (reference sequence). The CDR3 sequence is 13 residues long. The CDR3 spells CASGETNQETQYF. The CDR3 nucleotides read TGTGCCAGCGGGGAGACTAACCAAGAGACCCAGTACTTC.

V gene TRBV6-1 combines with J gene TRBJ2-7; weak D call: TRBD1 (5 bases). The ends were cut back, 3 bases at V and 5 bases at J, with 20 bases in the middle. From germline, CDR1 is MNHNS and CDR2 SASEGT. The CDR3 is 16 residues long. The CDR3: CASSDRDRREPNEQYF. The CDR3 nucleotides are TGTGCCAGCAGTGATCGTGACAGAAGAGAACCCAACGAGCAGTACTTC.

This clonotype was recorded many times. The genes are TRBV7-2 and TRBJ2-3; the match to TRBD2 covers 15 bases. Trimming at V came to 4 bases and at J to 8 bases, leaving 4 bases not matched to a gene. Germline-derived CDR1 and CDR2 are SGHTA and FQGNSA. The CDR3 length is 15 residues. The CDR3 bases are TGTGCCAGCAGCTCGGGACTAGCGGGAGGCCCTACGCAGTATTTT. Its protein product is CASSSGLAGGPTQYF.

The DNA of the CDR3 is TGTGCCAGCAGTTTGACAGGGGTGGGGAATGAGCAGTTCTTC. It encodes CASSLTGVGNEQFF. This sequence joins TRBV12-3 or TRBV12-4 and TRBJ2-1, with 8 nucleotides matching TRBD1. CDR3 length: 14 residues. V dropped 3 bases and J dropped 7; count of bases not matched to a gene: 5.

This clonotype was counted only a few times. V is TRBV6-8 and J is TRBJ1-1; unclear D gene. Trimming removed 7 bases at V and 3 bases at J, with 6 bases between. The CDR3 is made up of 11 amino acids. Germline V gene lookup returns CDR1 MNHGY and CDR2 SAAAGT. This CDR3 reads CASMRDTEAFF. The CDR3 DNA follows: TGTGCCAGCATGAGAGACACTGAAGCTTTCTTT.

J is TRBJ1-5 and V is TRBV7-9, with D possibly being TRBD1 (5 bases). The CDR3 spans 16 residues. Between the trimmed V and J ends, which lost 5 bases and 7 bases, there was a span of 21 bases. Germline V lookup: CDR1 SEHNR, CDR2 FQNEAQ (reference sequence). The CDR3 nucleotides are TGTGCCAGCAGCCCCGAGTTGGTGGCAGGGAACCAGCCCCAGCATTTT. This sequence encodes CASSPELVAGNQPQHF. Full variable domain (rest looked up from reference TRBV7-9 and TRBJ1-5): DTGVSQNPRHKITKRGQNVTFRCDPISEHNRLYWYRQTLGQGPEFLTYFQNEAQLEKSRLLSDRFSAERPKGSFSTLEIQRTEQGDSAMYLCASSPELVAGNQPQHFGDGTRLSIL.

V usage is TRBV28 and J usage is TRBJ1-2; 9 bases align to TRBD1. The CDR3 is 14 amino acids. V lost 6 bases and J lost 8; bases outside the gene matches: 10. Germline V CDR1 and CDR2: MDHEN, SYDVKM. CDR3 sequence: CASSTVSGTGGYTF. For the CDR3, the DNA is TGTGCCAGCAGCACAGTGTCGGGGACAGGGGGCTACACCTTC.

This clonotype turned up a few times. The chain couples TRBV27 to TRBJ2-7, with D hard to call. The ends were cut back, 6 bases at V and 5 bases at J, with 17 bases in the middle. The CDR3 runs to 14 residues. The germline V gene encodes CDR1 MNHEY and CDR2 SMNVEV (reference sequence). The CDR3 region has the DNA TGTGCCAGCAGCAAACGACGACGTGGGAACGAGCAGTACTTC. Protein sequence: CASSKRRRGNEQYF.

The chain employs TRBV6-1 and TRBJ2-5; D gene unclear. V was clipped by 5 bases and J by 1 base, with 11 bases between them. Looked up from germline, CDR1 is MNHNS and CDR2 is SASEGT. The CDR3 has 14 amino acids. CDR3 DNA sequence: TGTGCCAGCAGTTACGGTCAGATCCAAGAGACCCAGTACTTC. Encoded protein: CASSYGQIQETQYF.

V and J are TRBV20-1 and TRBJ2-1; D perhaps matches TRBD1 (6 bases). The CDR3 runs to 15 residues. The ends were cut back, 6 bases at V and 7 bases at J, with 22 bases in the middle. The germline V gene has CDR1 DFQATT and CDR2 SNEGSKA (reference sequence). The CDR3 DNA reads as TGCAGTGCCACGGGACATCTAATAGGGGAAAATGAGCAGTTCTTC. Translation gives CSATGHLIGENEQFF.

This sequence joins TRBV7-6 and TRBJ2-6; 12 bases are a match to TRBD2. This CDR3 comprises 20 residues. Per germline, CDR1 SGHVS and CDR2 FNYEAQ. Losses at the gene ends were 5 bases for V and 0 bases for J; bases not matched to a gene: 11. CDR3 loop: CASSPHEPGLAGSGANVLTF. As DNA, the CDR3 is TGTGCCAGCAGCCCCCACGAGCCGGGACTAGCGGGCTCTGGGGCCAACGTCCTGACTTTC.

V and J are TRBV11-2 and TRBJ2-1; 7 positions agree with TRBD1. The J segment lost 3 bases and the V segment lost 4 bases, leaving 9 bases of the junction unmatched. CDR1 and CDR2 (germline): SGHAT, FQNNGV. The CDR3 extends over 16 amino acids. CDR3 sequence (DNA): TGTGCCAGCAGCTCACGACAGGGCCTAATCTACAATGAGCAGTTCTTC. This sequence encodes CASSSRQGLIYNEQFF.